The 6 T cell receptor beta chains below were found in one sample sequenced in a study of T cell changes during pregnancy in multiple sclerosis. Sequencing was performed with immunoSEQ multiplex PCR; in TCRdb, only in-frame clones are kept and a portion is missing. The repertoire holds around 50,000 clones, with about 93% as singletons. The source was CD4+ T cells from peripheral blood mononuclear cells, collected in the third trimester of pregnancy. These receptors were obtained from a female donor with multiple sclerosis, enrolled in a pregnancy study.

This clone is a singleton in its sample. This chain joins TRBV5-4 and TRBJ2-5; D ambiguous. The CDR3 totals 15 residues. CDR1 is SGHNT, CDR2 YYREEE, per germline (reference sequence). V lost 3 bases to trimming and J lost 4 bases, with 16 bases between them. The CDR3 nucleotides read TGTGCCAGCAGCTACCCGGATGGGCGTGGAGAGACCCAGTACTTC. This gives the protein CASSYPDGRGETQYF.

The chain uses TRBV6-6 and TRBJ1-5, with 8 bases that match TRBD1. The CDR3 runs to 14 residues. J was trimmed by 6 bases and V by 6 bases; bases with no gene match: 7. Germline CDR1 MNHNY, CDR2 SVGAGI (reference sequence). CDR3 DNA: TGTGCCAGCAGACAAAGCACAGGGGGTCAGCCCCAGCATTTT. It specifies CASRQSTGGQPQHF.

The rearrangement joins TRBV19 to TRBJ2-2, with 8 bases fitting TRBD1. V lost 6 bases to trimming and J lost 7 bases; unmatched junction nucleotides: 1. The CDR3 runs to 12 residues. The germline V gene encodes CDR1 LNHDA and CDR2 SQIVND (reference sequence). DNA of the CDR3: TGTGCCAGTAGCACAGGGGGCGGGGAGCTGTTTTTT. Its translation: CASSTGGGELFF.

The genes are TRBV7-3 and TRBJ2-5; possible D gene TRBD2, 5 bases. Trimming pared 1 base from V and 7 bases from J, leaving 10 bases between. Germline loops: CDR1 SGHTA, CDR2 FQGTGA. The CDR3 is made up of 13 amino acids. CDR3 in amino acids: CASSLKAAGTQYF. The DNA for the CDR3 is TGTGCCAGCAGCTTAAAGGCGGCGGGGACCCAGTACTTC.

The rearrangement links TRBV5-1 to TRBJ2-2, with D perhaps TRBD1 (6 bases). This CDR3 has 17 amino acids. Trimming stripped 6 bases from V and 0 bases from J, with 18 bases between. Per the germline V gene, CDR1 is SGHRS and CDR2 is YFSETQ. The CDR3 coding sequence is TGCGCCAGCAACCTCGGGGCAGGGGCCTCGAACACCGGGGAGCTGTTTTTT. Translation: CASNLGAGASNTGELFF.

This clone was seen a single time. V is TRBV30 and J is TRBJ2-3; D call uncertain. In germline, CDR1 is GTSNPN, CDR2 SVGIG (reference sequence). With 0 bases removed from V and 0 bases from J, the gap between germline ends came to 7 bases. CDR3 size: 14 residues. The CDR3 nucleotides read TGTGCCTGGAGTGTAGGAGCAAGCACAGATACGCAGTATTTT. Translating it yields CAWSVGASTDTQYF.